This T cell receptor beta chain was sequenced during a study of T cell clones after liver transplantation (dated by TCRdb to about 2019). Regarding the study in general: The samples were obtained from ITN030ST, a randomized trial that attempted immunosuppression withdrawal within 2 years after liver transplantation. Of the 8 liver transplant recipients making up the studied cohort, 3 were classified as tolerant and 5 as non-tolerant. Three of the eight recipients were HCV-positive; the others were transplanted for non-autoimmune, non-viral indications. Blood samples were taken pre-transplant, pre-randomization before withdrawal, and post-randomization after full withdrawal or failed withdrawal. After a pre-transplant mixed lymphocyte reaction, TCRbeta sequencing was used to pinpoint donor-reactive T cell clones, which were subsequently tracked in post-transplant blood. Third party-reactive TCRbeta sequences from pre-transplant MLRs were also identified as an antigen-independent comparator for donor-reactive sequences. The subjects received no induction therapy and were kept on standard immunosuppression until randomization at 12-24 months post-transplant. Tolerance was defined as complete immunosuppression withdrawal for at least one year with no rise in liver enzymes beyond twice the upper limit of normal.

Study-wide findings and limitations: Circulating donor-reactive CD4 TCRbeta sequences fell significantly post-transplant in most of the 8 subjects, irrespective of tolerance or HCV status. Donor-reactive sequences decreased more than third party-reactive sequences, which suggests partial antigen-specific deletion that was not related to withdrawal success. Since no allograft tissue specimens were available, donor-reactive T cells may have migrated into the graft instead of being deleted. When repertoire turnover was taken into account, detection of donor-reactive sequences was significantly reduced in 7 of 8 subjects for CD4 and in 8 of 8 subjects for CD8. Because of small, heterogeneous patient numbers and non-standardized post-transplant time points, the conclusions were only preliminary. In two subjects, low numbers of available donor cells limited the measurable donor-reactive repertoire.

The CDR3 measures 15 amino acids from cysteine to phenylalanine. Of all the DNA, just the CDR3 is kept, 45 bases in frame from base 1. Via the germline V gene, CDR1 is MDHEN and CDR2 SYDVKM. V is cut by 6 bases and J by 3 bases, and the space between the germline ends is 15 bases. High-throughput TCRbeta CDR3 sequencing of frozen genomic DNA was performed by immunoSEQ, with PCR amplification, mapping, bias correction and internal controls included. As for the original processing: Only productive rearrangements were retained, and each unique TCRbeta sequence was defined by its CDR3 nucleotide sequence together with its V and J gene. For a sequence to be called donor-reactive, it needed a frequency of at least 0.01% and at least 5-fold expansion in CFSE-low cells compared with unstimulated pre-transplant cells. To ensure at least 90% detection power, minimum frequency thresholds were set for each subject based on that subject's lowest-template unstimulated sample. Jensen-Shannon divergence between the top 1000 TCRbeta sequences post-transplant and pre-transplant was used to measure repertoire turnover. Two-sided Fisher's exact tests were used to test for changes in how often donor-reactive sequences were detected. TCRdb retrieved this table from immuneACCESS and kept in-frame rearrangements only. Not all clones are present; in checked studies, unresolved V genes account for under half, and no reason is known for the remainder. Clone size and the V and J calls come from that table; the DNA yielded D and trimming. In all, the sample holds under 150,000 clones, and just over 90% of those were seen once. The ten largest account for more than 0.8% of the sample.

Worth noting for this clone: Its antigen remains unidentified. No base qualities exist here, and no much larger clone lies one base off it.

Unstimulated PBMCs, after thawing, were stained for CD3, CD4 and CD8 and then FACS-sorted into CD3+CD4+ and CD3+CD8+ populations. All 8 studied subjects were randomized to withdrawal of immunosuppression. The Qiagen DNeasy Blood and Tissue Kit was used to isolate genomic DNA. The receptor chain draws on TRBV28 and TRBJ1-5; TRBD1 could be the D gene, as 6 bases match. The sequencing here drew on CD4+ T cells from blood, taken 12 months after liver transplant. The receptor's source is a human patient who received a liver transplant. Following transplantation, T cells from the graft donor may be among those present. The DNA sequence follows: TGTGCCAGCAGCAACGGGGGGCAGTTCAATCAGCCCCAGCATTTT. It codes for CASSNGGQFNQPQHF.